This T cell receptor beta chain was obtained from a study of blood T cell repertoires in COVID-19. The wider study: The samples span acute and convalescent COVID-19 from the United States, Italy and Spain. Sources were T cells, B-cell-depleted T cells, or PBMCs; the material itself was cDNA or gDNA.

In the original analysis: Amplification of reference gene primers was used by the study to estimate nucleated cell counts. Profiling relied on immunoSEQ multiplex PCR, and the TCRdb table lists in-frame clones only, not all of them. Clone size and V and J calls were adopted from that table, with D and trimming inferred from the DNA. The sample carries over 15,000 clones, over 75% recorded once. The CDR3 covers 14 residues. In germline, CDR1 is SGHRS, CDR2 YFSETQ. Trimming left V 0 bases short and J 5 bases short, with 11 bases between. Sequencing was done on a sample of peripheral blood. The chain joins TRBV5-1 to TRBJ2-5; D gene unclear. This clonotype was sampled from a human donor in a cohort sampled during active COVID-19. CDR3 loop: CASSLANSKETQYF. The CDR3 DNA follows: TGCGCCAGCAGCTTGGCAAATTCTAAGGAGACCCAGTACTTC.